This T cell receptor beta chain was captured in a study of CXCR3-negative and CXCR3-positive naive CD8 T cells. Via 5' RACE with UMI labels, TRB cDNA libraries were prepared. TCRdb re-called the 5' RACE reads; every CDR3 protein appears as one record, without DNA. In all, the sample yields nearly 110,000 distinct CDR3 sequences. A remark on this clonotype: The antigen remains undetermined.

The study's findings and limits: Naive cells positive for CXCR3 carried more hydrophobic TRB CDR3s than CXCR3-negative ones.

The CDR3 consists of 14 residues. Germline lookup yields CDR1 ENHRY and CDR2 SYGVKD. This chain connects TRBV10-3 to TRBJ2-7; without DNA, the TCRdb call of TRBD1 cannot be checked. This TCR came from a human donor in good health. Some clones in this sample may be carry-over from other donors' samples. The sequenced sample was naive CXCR3+ CD8+ T cells from blood. Regarding subset: CD45RO-CCR7+CD27+CD95- naive CD8+ T cells expressing CXCR3 (TNR3+). CDR3 loop: CAIGSGGLSYEQYF.